A single sample gave rise to the 11 T cell receptor beta chains below, sequenced in a study of CD8 T cells in ankylosing spondylitis. TCRdb itself ran the 5' RACE reads through MiXCR, one entry per CDR3 protein. Found here are around 280,000 distinct CDR3 sequences, 20% of them singletons; the top ten hold 7.8%. The sample comprised blood, either unsorted or a sorted T cell fraction (not recorded which). Receptor source: a male donor with ankylosing spondylitis or in good health (not recorded which).

This clonotype was observed a handful of times. The chain links TRBV27 to TRBJ1-4, with 7 bases aligning to TRBD1. Germline CDR1 is MNHEY and CDR2 is SMNVEV (reference sequence). Germline trimming cut 7 bases from V and 6 bases from J; bases unmatched to any gene: 14. There are 16 residues in the CDR3. In nucleotides, the CDR3 is TGTGCCAGCAAATCCAACAGGGGCTCAACATATGAAAAACTGTTTTTT. As protein: CASKSNRGSTYEKLFF.

This clonotype has more than one count but fewer than ten. The chain has TRBV6-2 or TRBV6-3 and TRBJ2-2, with D possibly called TRBD1 or TRBD2 (5 bases each). The germline gives CDR1 MNHEY, CDR2 SVGEGT. V lost 2 bases to trimming and J lost 7 bases, with 20 bases between them. CDR3 size: 17 residues. The CDR3 loop is CASSYRLTGALNGELFF. CDR3 DNA: TGTGCCAGCAGTTACCGACTGACCGGGGCCTTAAACGGGGAGCTGTTTTTT.

This clonotype was picked up a small number of times. This sequence joins TRBV20-1 and TRBJ2-2, with D perhaps matching TRBD2 (7 bases). The CDR3 covers 16 residues. In germline, CDR1 is DFQATT, CDR2 SNEGSKA (reference sequence). Trimming pared 0 bases from V and 4 bases from J, leaving 15 bases between. In nucleotides, the CDR3 is TGCAGTGCTAGAGATGGGGGGGCTAGCCTCACCGGGGAGCTGTTTTTT. Translation gives CSARDGGASLTGELFF.

V gene TRBV5-1 combines with J gene TRBJ1-1; 8 bases match TRBD1. CDR3 length: 16 residues. The V gene end was trimmed by 4 bases and the J gene end by 1 base; junction bases not matched to a gene: 9. Germline loops: CDR1 SGHRS, CDR2 YFSETQ. The CDR3 reads CASSPYGTGGNTEAFF. Written as DNA, the CDR3 is TGCGCCAGCAGCCCCTACGGGACAGGAGGGAACACTGAAGCTTTCTTT.

A word on this clonotype: This may be a read error: a much more frequent sequence differs by one nucleotide. The rearrangement joins TRBV6-6 to TRBJ2-1, with 9 nucleotides matching TRBD1. The CDR3 extends over 13 amino acids. CDR1 MNHNY and CDR2 SVGAGI come from the germline V gene (reference sequence). The CDR3 sequence is CGSRGTGMDEQFF. The CDR3 DNA reads as TGTGGCAGCAGAGGGACAGGGATGGATGAGCAGTTCTTC.

The V call is TRBV27, the J call TRBJ2-1; tentatively, D is TRBD2 (6 bases). This CDR3 has 13 amino acids. V was pared by 7 bases and J by 12 bases, with 19 bases between. Germline CDR1 and CDR2: MNHEY and SMNVEV (reference sequence). The CDR3 nucleotides read TGTGCCAGCACCTCTTCGGGAGCGGTGGGGCAGTTCTTC. Amino acid sequence: CASTSSGAVGQFF.

The chain joins TRBV20-1 to TRBJ1-2; D unresolved. This CDR3 has 13 amino acids. Germline loops: CDR1 DFQATT, CDR2 SNEGSKA (reference sequence). The V gene lost 4 bases and the J gene lost 6 bases, with 15 bases spanning the gap. The CDR3 sequence: CSATMGPANGYTF. CDR3 bases: TGCAGTGCTACCATGGGCCCGGCAAATGGCTACACCTTC.

This clonotype was counted many times. CDR3 bases: TGTGCCAGCAGCTTACCGCGGTTGCCTGAGCAGTTCTTC. Translating it yields CASSLPRLPEQFF. V usage is TRBV7-9 and J usage is TRBJ2-1; D unresolved. The CDR3 has 13 amino acids. Trimming cost V 2 bases and J 9 bases, with 11 bases left between them. Germline V gives CDR1 SEHNR, CDR2 FQNEAQ (reference sequence).

V usage is TRBV2 and J usage is TRBJ2-1, with 14 bases lining up with TRBD2. The germline CDR1 and CDR2 sequences are SNHLY and FYNNEI. The CDR3 is 16 residues long. The J segment lost 10 bases and the V segment lost 7 bases, leaving 12 bases of the junction unmatched. The CDR3 coding sequence is TGTGCCAGCACCCAGCCGGGACTAGCGGGAGTGAAGGAGCAGTTCTTC. This translates into CASTQPGLAGVKEQFF.

In its sample, this clonotype was seen many times. The rearrangement joins TRBV20-1 to TRBJ1-1, with D uncertain. CDR1 is DFQATT and CDR2 is SNEGSKA in the germline V gene (reference sequence). There are 13 residues in the CDR3. Between the trimmed V and J ends, which lost 0 bases and 0 bases, there was a span of 5 bases. CDR3 sequence (DNA): TGCAGTGCTAGAGATCAGTTGAACACTGAAGCTTTCTTT. Its protein is CSARDQLNTEAFF.

The chain carries TRBV15 and TRBJ2-5; a possible D gene is TRBD2 (6 bases). Trimming left V 2 bases short and J 1 base short, with 11 bases between. Germline V gives CDR1 LNHNV, CDR2 YYDKDF (reference sequence). The CDR3 runs 15 residues. The DNA for the CDR3 is TGTGCCACCAGCAGATATGGGACTGCCCAAGAGACCCAGTACTTC. Translation: CATSRYGTAQETQYF.